This T cell receptor (beta chain) was obtained from a study of blood T cell repertoires in COVID-19. Germline loops: CDR1 MNHEY, CDR2 SMNVEV (reference sequence). CDR3 length equals 14 residues. V lost 6 bases to trimming and J lost 2 bases, with 13 bases between them. This clone was seen a single time. Clones were read by immunoSEQ multiplex PCR, and TCRdb kept only the in-frame ones, dropping some. The top ten hold 2.9% of the sample, which has fewer than 400,000 clones, roughly 88% seen once. This receptor was obtained from a woman aged 30 to 39 with COVID-19, enrolled during active disease. The gene calls are TRBV27 and TRBJ1-2; D is unclear. Material: peripheral blood. This CDR3 is CASSGWAGNYGYTF. DNA for the CDR3: TGTGCCAGCAGCGGCTGGGCGGGAAACTATGGCTACACCTTC.